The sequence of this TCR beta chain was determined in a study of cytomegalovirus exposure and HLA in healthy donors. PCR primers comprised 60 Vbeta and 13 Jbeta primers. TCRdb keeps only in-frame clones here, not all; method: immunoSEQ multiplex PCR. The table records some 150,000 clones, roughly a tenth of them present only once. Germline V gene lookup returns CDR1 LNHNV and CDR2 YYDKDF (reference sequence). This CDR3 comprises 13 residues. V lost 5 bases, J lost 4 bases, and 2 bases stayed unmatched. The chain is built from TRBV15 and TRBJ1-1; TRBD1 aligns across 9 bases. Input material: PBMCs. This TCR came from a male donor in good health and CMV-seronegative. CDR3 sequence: CATSGDRVTEAFF. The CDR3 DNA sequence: TGTGCCACCAGCGGGGACAGGGTCACTGAAGCTTTCTTT. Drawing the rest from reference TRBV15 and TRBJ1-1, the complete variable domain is DAMVIQNPRYQVTQFGKPVTLSCSQTLNHNVMYWYQQKSSQAPKLLFHYYDKDFNNEADTPDNFQSRRPNTSFCFLDIRSPGLGDTAMYLCATSGDRVTEAFFGQGTRLTVV.